The present entry profiles one T cell receptor (beta chain) with its context. Authors' processing steps: Estimated nucleated cell counts came from reference gene primer amplification. Libraries were prepared by immunoSEQ multiplex PCR; TCRdb keeps only in-frame clonotypes and omits some of them. D and trimming come from the DNA, and the V and J calls and clone size come from that table. This repertoire shows 120,000 to 150,000 clones, approximately 86% found once; its top ten account for about 3%. Per germline, CDR1 SGHRS and CDR2 YFSETQ. The V and J ends lost 5 bases and 0 bases respectively, with 18 bases between them. The CDR3 is made up of 18 amino acids. The data originate from a study of blood T cell repertoires in COVID-19. Study-wide background: Whether acute or convalescent, the COVID-19 samples came from the United States, Italy and Spain. Sources were T cells, B-cell-depleted T cells, or PBMCs; the material itself was cDNA or gDNA.

V gene TRBV5-1 combines with J gene TRBJ2-6, with D possibly matching TRBD1 (6 bases). This sequence originates from a woman aged 40 to 50 with active or convalescent COVID-19. The sequenced sample was peripheral blood. This CDR3 reads CASRLRTELSSGANVLTF. CDR3 DNA: TGCGCCAGCAGGTTGAGGACAGAACTCAGCTCTGGGGCCAACGTCCTGACTTTC.